These T cell receptor beta chains were read from a single sample in a study of blood T cell repertoires in COVID-19. The assay was immunoSEQ multiplex PCR, and TCRdb's table has in-frame clones only and misses some. The sample records about 98,000 clones, more than 75% being singletons. Source material: peripheral blood. These receptors all come from a human donor in a cohort sampled during active COVID-19. The CDR3 runs from the conserved cysteine through the conserved F or W. Fields, in order: D gene, CDR3 length, J gene, clone size, V gene, CDR3 DNA, CDR3 protein. A D gene is named only where the DNA matches it firmly. Clone size appears in some rows only: once, few, many, or a class for an expanded clone.

d_call: TRBD1
cdr3_length: 15
j_call: TRBJ1-5
clone_size: -
v_call: TRBV6-2/TRBV6-3
cdr3_nt: TGTGCCAGCAGCTTCACCGGGACAGCACATCAGCCCCAGCATTTT
cdr3_aa: CASSFTGTAHQPQHF

d_call: -
cdr3_length: 14
j_call: TRBJ1-6
clone_size: once
v_call: TRBV5-1
cdr3_nt: TGCGCCAGCAGCTTGGAAGGGACAAAATCACCCCTCCACTTT
cdr3_aa: CASSLEGTKSPLHF

d_call: -
cdr3_length: 13
j_call: TRBJ1-5
clone_size: -
v_call: TRBV28
cdr3_nt: TGTGCCACCTCCAGCGTTGGAAATCAGCCCCAGCATTTT
cdr3_aa: CATSSVGNQPQHF

d_call: -
cdr3_length: 14
j_call: TRBJ1-1
clone_size: -
v_call: TRBV7-3
cdr3_nt: TGTGCCAGCAGCTGGGTCGGACAAAACACTGAAGCTTTCTTT
cdr3_aa: CASSWVGQNTEAFF

d_call: TRBD1
cdr3_length: 14
j_call: TRBJ1-6
clone_size: few
v_call: TRBV6-6
cdr3_nt: TGTGCCAGCAGGCACGACAGGGCAGGATCACCCCTCCACTTT
cdr3_aa: CASRHDRAGSPLHF

d_call: -
cdr3_length: 16
j_call: TRBJ1-5
clone_size: -
v_call: TRBV5-4
cdr3_nt: TGTGCCAGCAGCTTAGGGGCCCCCGATAGCAATCAGCCCCAGCATTTT
cdr3_aa: CASSLGAPDSNQPQHF

d_call: -
cdr3_length: 15
j_call: TRBJ2-5
clone_size: -
v_call: TRBV6-5
cdr3_nt: TGTGCCAGCAGTTACTCTTGGAACAGCCAAGAGACCCAGTACTTC
cdr3_aa: CASSYSWNSQETQYF

d_call: -
cdr3_length: 16
j_call: TRBJ1-4
clone_size: -
v_call: TRBV9
cdr3_nt: TGTGCCAGCAGCGCCAGCTGGGGGGGGTCTAATGAAAAACTGTTTTTT
cdr3_aa: CASSASWGGSNEKLFF

d_call: TRBD2
cdr3_length: 15
j_call: TRBJ2-3
clone_size: -
v_call: TRBV6-2/TRBV6-3
cdr3_nt: TGTGCCAGCAGTTACCGGCGGGGGGCCACAGATACGCAGTATTTT
cdr3_aa: CASSYRRGATDTQYF

d_call: TRBD1
cdr3_length: 12
j_call: TRBJ1-6
clone_size: -
v_call: TRBV3-1/TRBV3-2
cdr3_nt: TGTGCCAGCAGCCTCAGGGGGTCACCCCTCCACTTT
cdr3_aa: CASSLRGSPLHF

d_call: TRBD1
cdr3_length: 16
j_call: TRBJ1-5
clone_size: once
v_call: TRBV10-3
cdr3_nt: TGTGCCATCAGCGCGGACAGGGGTGATAGCAATCAGCCCCAGCATTTT
cdr3_aa: CAISADRGDSNQPQHF

d_call: TRBD1
cdr3_length: 16
j_call: TRBJ1-6
clone_size: -
v_call: TRBV2
cdr3_nt: TGTGCCAGCAGATTTATTACAGGGGTCCCTAATTCACCCCTCCACTTT
cdr3_aa: CASRFITGVPNSPLHF

d_call: -
cdr3_length: 15
j_call: TRBJ2-5
clone_size: -
v_call: TRBV14
cdr3_nt: TGTGCCAGCAGCCAATGGGGGCAGGGTGGAGAGACCCAGTACTTC
cdr3_aa: CASSQWGQGGETQYF

d_call: -
cdr3_length: 12
j_call: TRBJ1-1
clone_size: -
v_call: TRBV13
cdr3_nt: TGTGCCAGCGGCTCGGAGACTACTGGGGCTTTCTTT
cdr3_aa: CASGSETTGAFF

d_call: TRBD1
cdr3_length: 15
j_call: TRBJ2-7
clone_size: -
v_call: TRBV5-4
cdr3_nt: TGTGCCAGCAGCTTTGCGGGACAGGCCCTCTACGAGCAGTACTTC
cdr3_aa: CASSFAGQALYEQYF

d_call: TRBD1
cdr3_length: 17
j_call: TRBJ1-1
clone_size: -
v_call: TRBV18
cdr3_nt: TGTGCCAGCTCACAGACAGGGGGATTGTTGGCGGACACTGAAGCTTTCTTT
cdr3_aa: CASSQTGGLLADTEAFF

d_call: -
cdr3_length: 15
j_call: TRBJ1-1
clone_size: -
v_call: TRBV2
cdr3_nt: TGTGCCAGCAGTGCCGAGTTACAAGGAGGTACTGAAGCTTTCTTT
cdr3_aa: CASSAELQGGTEAFF

d_call: TRBD2
cdr3_length: 17
j_call: TRBJ2-5
clone_size: -
v_call: TRBV11-2
cdr3_nt: TGTGCCAGCAGCCTACCAACCGGGATCCGGGGGGGAGAGACCCAGTACTTC
cdr3_aa: CASSLPTGIRGGETQYF

d_call: TRBD1
cdr3_length: 14
j_call: TRBJ2-3
clone_size: -
v_call: TRBV10-3
cdr3_nt: TGTGCCATCATGCGGCAGGGGGAAACAGATACGCAGTATTTT
cdr3_aa: CAIMRQGETDTQYF

d_call: -
cdr3_length: 14
j_call: TRBJ2-5
clone_size: few
v_call: TRBV19
cdr3_nt: TGTGCCAGTAGTATAGGGGGAGTTCAAGAGACCCAGTACTTC
cdr3_aa: CASSIGGVQETQYF

d_call: TRBD1
cdr3_length: 12
j_call: TRBJ1-2
clone_size: -
v_call: TRBV6-5
cdr3_nt: TGTGCCAGCACCAGGGACAGAGGCGGCTACACCTTC
cdr3_aa: CASTRDRGGYTF

d_call: TRBD1
cdr3_length: 14
j_call: TRBJ2-7
clone_size: -
v_call: TRBV2
cdr3_nt: TGTGCCAGCAGTGGGACAGGGGGCTGGTACGAGCAGTACTTC
cdr3_aa: CASSGTGGWYEQYF